The TCR beta chain under discussion was sequenced for a study of shared clonotypes between healthy human individuals. With 3 bases removed from V and 1 base from J, the gap between germline ends came to 7 bases. This CDR3 spans 13 amino acids. Per germline, CDR1 MDHEN and CDR2 SYDVKM. Generated by immunoSEQ multiplex PCR, the TCRdb table keeps only in-frame clones and is missing some. The sample consists of 560,000 or so clones, about 96% of them appearing once. A single count supports this clone. The same CDR3 is also encoded by other DNA sequences in this sample. Naive CD8 cells were CD45RO-negative, positively selected for CCR7, excluding terminally differentiated effector memory CD45RA+ cells.

The specimen was naive CD8+ T cells sorted from blood. The TCR originated in a woman aged 30 to 39 in good health. The rearrangement uses TRBV28 and TRBJ2-7; D unresolved. As DNA, the CDR3 is TGTGCCAGCAGTTTCGGGCTTTCCTACGAGCAGTACTTC. Amino acids: CASSFGLSYEQYF.